This TCR beta chain was identified during a study of CD8 T cells in ankylosing spondylitis. General study points: Certain motif variants had earlier appeared in reactive arthritis synovial fluid and blood. From matched ankylosing spondylitis synovial fluid, disease-linked clones were reportedly recovered at significantly enriched levels. A TCR beta motif of under 10 highly homologous variants appeared characteristic of ankylosing spondylitis blood.

Trimming shortened V by 5 bases and J by 7 bases, and 9 bases separated the two germline ends. The CDR3 is made up of 12 amino acids. The germline gives CDR1 SEHNR, CDR2 FQNEAQ (reference sequence). Library preparation for TCR beta used quantitative 5'-RACE with molecular barcodes. TCRdb used MiXCR to reprocess the 5' RACE reads, holding one entry per CDR3 protein. The sample comprises over 400,000 distinct CDR3 sequences, 20% to 30% of which are singletons, and about 0.92% rests with the top ten. Note on this clonotype: The target antigen is unknown.

This receptor was taken from a male donor with ankylosing spondylitis. Sequenced input: blood, either unsorted or a sorted T cell fraction (not recorded which). The V and J genes are TRBV7-9 and TRBJ1-5; D is unclear. CDR3 DNA sequence: TGTGCCAGCAGCGTCACAGAACAGCCCCAGCATTTT. This gives the protein CASSVTEQPQHF.